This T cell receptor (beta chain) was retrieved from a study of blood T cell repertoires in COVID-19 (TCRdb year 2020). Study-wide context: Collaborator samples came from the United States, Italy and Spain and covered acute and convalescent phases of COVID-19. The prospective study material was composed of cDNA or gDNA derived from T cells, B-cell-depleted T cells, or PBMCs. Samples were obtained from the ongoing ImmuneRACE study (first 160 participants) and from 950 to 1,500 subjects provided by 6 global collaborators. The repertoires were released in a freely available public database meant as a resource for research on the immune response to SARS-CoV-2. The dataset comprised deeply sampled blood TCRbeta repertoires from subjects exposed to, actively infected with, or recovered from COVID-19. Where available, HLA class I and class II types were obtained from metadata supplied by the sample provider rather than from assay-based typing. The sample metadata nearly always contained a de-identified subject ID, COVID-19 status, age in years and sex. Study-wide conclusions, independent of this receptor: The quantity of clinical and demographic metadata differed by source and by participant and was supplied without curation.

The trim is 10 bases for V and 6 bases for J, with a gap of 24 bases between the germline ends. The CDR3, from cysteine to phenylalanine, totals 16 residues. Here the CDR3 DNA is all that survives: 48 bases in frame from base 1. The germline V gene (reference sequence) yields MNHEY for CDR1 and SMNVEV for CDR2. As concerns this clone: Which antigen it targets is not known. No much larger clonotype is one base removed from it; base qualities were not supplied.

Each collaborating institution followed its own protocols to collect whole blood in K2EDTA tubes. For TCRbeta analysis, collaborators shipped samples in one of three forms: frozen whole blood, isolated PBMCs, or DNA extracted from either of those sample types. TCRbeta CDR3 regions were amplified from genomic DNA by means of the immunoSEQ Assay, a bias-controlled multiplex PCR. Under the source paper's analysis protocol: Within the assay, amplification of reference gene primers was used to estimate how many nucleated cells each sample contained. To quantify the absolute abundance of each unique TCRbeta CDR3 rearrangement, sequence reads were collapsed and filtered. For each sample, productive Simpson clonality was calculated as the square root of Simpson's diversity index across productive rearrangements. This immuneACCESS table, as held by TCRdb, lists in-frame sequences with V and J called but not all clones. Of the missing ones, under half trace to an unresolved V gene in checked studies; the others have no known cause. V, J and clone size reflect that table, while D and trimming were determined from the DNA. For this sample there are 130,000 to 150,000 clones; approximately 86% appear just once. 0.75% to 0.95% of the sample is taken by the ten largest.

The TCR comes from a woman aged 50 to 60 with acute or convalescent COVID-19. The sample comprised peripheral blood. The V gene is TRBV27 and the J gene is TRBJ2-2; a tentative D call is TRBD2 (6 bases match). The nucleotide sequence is TGTGCCATTGCGAGGCGGGACGGCCCGGTCGCCGGGGAGCTGTTTTTT. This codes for CAIARRDGPVAGELFF.